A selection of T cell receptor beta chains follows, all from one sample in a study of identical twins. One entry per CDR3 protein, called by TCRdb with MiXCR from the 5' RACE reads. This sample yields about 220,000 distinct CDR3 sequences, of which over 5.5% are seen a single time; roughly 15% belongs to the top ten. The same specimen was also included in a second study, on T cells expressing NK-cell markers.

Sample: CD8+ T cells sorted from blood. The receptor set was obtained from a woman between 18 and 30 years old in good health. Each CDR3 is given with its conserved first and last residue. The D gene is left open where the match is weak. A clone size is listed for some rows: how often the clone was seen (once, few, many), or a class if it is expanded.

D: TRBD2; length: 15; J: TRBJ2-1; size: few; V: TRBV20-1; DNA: TGCAGTGCTAGAAATGAGCGGGAGCCCTACAATGAGCAGTTCTTC; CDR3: CSARNEREPYNEQFF
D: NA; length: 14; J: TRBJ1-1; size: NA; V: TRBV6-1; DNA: TGTGCCAGCAGGTGGAACCTCGAAGGGACTGAAGCTTTCTTT; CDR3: CASRWNLEGTEAFF
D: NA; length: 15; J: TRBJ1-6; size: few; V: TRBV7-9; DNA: TGTGCCAGCAGCTTAACCGGGGCCCTGAATTCACCCCTCCACTTT; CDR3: CASSLTGALNSPLHF
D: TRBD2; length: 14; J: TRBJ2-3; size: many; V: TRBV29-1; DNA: TGCAGCGTTCACACGAGCGGGGAAGTTGATACGCAGTATTTT; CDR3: CSVHTSGEVDTQYF
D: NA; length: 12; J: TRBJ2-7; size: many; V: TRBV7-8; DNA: TGTGCCAGCAGCTCCCCCCCGTCAGAGCAGTACTTC; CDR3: CASSSPPSEQYF
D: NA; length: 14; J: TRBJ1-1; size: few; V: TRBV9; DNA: TGTGCCAGCAGCGTAGTGCGGGGGAACACTGAAGCTTTCTTT; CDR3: CASSVVRGNTEAFF
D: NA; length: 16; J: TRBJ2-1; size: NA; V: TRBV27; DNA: TGTGCCAGCAGCAAAACATGGGGGGAGTCGTTAAATGAGCAGTTCTTC; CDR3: CASSKTWGESLNEQFF
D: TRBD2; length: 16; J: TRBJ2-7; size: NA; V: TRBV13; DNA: TGTGCCAGCAGCTCTCGGACTAGCGGGGAATCCTACGAGCAGTACTTC; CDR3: CASSSRTSGESYEQYF
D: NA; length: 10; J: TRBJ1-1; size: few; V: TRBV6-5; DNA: TGTGCCAGCGGAGGATCTGAAGCTTTCTTT; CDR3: CASGGSEAFF
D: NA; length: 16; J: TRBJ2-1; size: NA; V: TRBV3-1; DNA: TGTGCCAGCAGCCAAGACTTCGGCGGGGGCACCAATGAGCAGTTCTTC; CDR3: CASSQDFGGGTNEQFF
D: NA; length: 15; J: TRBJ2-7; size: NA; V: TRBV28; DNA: TGTGCCAGCAGTCCTCAGGGGCAGGGGTTGTTCGAGCAGTACTTC; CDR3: CASSPQGQGLFEQYF
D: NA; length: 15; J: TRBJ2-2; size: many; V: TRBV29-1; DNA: TGCAGCGTTGGGCCCCAGGGTTTAGGTACCGGGGAGCTGTTTTTT; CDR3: CSVGPQGLGTGELFF
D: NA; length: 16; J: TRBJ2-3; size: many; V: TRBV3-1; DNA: TGTGCCAGCAGCCCTGAGAGGAGGATCCCCACAGATACGCAGTATTTT; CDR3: CASSPERRIPTDTQYF
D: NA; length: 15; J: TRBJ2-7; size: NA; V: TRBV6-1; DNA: TGTGCCAGCAGTGAAGAAGCCTGGGGGCTGCACGAGCAGTACTTC; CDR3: CASSEEAWGLHEQYF